This passage covers 32 T cell receptor beta chains from one sample sequenced in a study of Graves' ophthalmopathy and Graves' hyperthyroidism. Beta-chain TCR CDR3 regions were amplified from RNA transcripts. Scientists carried out first-round RT-PCR using HTBI primers and then a second-round multiplex PCR. One entry per CDR3 protein results from TCRdb running MiXCR on the multiplex PCR reads. The sample records about 640,000 distinct CDR3 sequences, about two fifths being singletons. What was sequenced was peripheral blood. The receptor set was obtained from an adult man with Graves' ophthalmopathy.

The chain is built from TRBV9 and TRBJ1-3; D is ambiguous. V was pared by 3 bases and J by 0 bases, with 10 bases between. CDR1 SGDLS and CDR2 YYNGEE come from the germline V gene. The CDR3 spans 15 residues. CDR3 sequence: CASSATSDSGNTIYF. The CDR3 DNA reads TGTGCCAGCAGCGCTACAAGTGACTCTGGAAACACCATATATTTT.

Of note for this clonotype: The CDR3 does not end in the conserved phenylalanine or tryptophan, so this is likely a read error. The chain is built from TRBV5-5 and TRBJ2-5; D gene uncertain. The V end lost 2 bases, the J end lost 2 bases, and 4 bases lay between the germline ends. The germline CDR1 and CDR2 sequences are SGHKS and YYEKEE (reference sequence). The CDR3 loop spans 12 amino acids. The CDR3 spells CASSFQQETQYV. In DNA, the CDR3 is TGTGCCAGCAGCTTCCAACAAGAGACCCAGTACGTC.

This clonotype showed up many times. The gene calls are TRBV3-1 and TRBJ2-5; D remains ambiguous. V gave up 1 base and J gave up 5 bases, with 11 bases separating them. Germline V gene data show CDR1 as LGHDT and CDR2 as YNNKEL (reference sequence). The CDR3 covers 14 residues. The CDR3 DNA reads TGTGCCAGCAGCCAAGGCGCCACACATGAGACCCAGTACTTC. The encoded protein is CASSQGATHETQYF.

About this clonotype: At one of its ends the junction is not consistent with the germline gene, which may arise from a read error. The chain recombines TRBV12-3 or TRBV12-4 with TRBJ1-2; D not resolved. CDR3 size: 13 residues. The CDR3 nucleotides read TGTGCCAGCAGATTAGACTGGGCCTATGGCTACACCTTC. Its protein product is CASRLDWAYGYTF.

This sequence joins TRBV5-8 and TRBJ2-7, with TRBD1 identical over 8 bases. The CDR3 consists of 13 residues. V shed 2 bases, J shed 5 bases, and the junction held 3 bases outside the gene matches. Germline V CDR1 and CDR2: SGHTS, YDEGEE. CDR3 coding DNA: TGTGCCAGCAGCTTAGAGACAGGGGACGAGCAGTACTTC. Encoded protein: CASSLETGDEQYF.

This clonotype was seen a single time. The genes are TRBV2 and TRBJ1-5; D gene unclear. V was clipped by 4 bases and J by 7 bases, with 8 bases between them. Germline V CDR1 and CDR2: SNHLY, FYNNEI. The CDR3 runs 12 residues. CDR3 residues: CASSVVGQPQHF. CDR3 DNA sequence: TGTGCCAGCAGTGTTGTCGGGCAGCCCCAGCATTTT.

This clonotype was observed at least ten times. The J gene is TRBJ1-1, the V gene TRBV20-1, with D possibly matching TRBD1 (5 bases). The CDR3 runs 14 residues. The V gene's germline CDR1 is DFQATT and CDR2 SNEGSKA (reference sequence). The ends were cut back, 0 bases at V and 3 bases at J, with 11 bases in the middle. The CDR3 DNA follows: TGCAGTGCTAGAGATACCAGGGACGACACTGAAGCTTTCTTT. Protein: CSARDTRDDTEAFF.

This clonotype occurred many times. The rearrangement joins TRBV4-1 to TRBJ1-2; 8 bases agree with TRBD1. J lost 4 bases, V lost 3 bases, and 4 bases had no gene match. The CDR3 covers 14 residues. Germline V gives CDR1 MGHRA, CDR2 YSYEKL. CDR3 in DNA: TGCGCCAGCAGCCATCCAGGGGGCGGCTATGGCTACACCTTC. It encodes CASSHPGGGYGYTF.

This clonotype was counted at least ten times. This chain uses TRBV10-2 with TRBJ2-2; tentative D call: TRBD1 (6 bases). The CDR3 runs to 17 residues. V was trimmed by 0 bases and J by 1 base, leaving 12 bases between them. CDR1 and CDR2 (germline): WSHSY, SAAADI. CDR3 in amino acids: CASSESWRTVNTGELFF. Here the CDR3 DNA reads TGCGCCAGCAGTGAGTCGTGGCGGACAGTGAACACCGGGGAGCTGTTTTTT.

In its sample, this clonotype was seen many times. V and J are TRBV7-9 and TRBJ2-7; TRBD2 matches 8 bases. Germline CDR1 SEHNR, CDR2 FQNEAQ (reference sequence). The ends lost 5 bases at V and 1 base at J; junction bases unmatched: 10. This CDR3 comprises 16 residues. In nucleotides, the CDR3 is TGTGCCAGCAGCCCCCGGGCTAGCGGGCCTTCCTACGAGCAGTACTTC. Encoded protein: CASSPRASGPSYEQYF. Supplemented by reference TRBV7-9 and TRBJ2-7, the full variable domain reads DTGVSQNPRHKITKRGQNVTFRCDPISEHNRLYWYRQTLGQGPEFLTYFQNEAQLEKSRLLSDRFSAERPKGSFSTLEIQRTEQGDSAMYLCASSPRASGPSYEQYFGPGTRLTVT.

The genes are TRBV7-4 and TRBJ1-2; D may be TRBD1 (6 bases). CDR3 length equals 15 residues. The germline CDR1 and CDR2 sequences are SGHVT and SQSDAQ. The V gene lost 5 bases and the J gene lost 6 bases, with 19 bases spanning the gap. The CDR3 loop reads CASSIQTGQPDGYTF. The CDR3 DNA is TGTGCCAGCAGCATTCAAACTGGACAGCCCGATGGCTACACCTTC. Together with reference TRBV7-4 and TRBJ1-2, the CDR3 gives the full variable domain: GAGVSQSPRYKVAKRGRDVALRCDSISGHVTLYWYRQTLGQGSEVLTYSQSDAQRDKSGRPSGRFSAERPERSVSTLKIQRTEQGDSAVYLCASSIQTGQPDGYTFGSGTRLTVV.

The CDR3 region is CSVVPGQGAGETQYF. For the CDR3, the DNA is TGCAGCGTTGTACCGGGACAGGGGGCCGGGGAGACCCAGTACTTC. The chain carries TRBV29-1 and TRBJ2-5; 12 nucleotides match TRBD1. The CDR3 contains 15 residues. Germline V lookup: CDR1 SQVTM, CDR2 ANQGSEA. J lost 5 bases, V lost 4 bases, and 8 bases had no gene match.

This clonotype was recorded at least ten times. This chain joins TRBV20-1 and TRBJ1-2, with 7 bases matching TRBD1. The CDR3 contains 13 residues. Losses at the gene ends were 0 bases for V and 3 bases for J; bases not matched to a gene: 1. Germline V gene sequence: CDR1 DFQATT, CDR2 SNEGSKA (reference sequence). DNA for the CDR3: TGCAGTGCTAGAGAACAGGGGTACTATGGCTACACCTTC. This translates into CSAREQGYYGYTF.

This clonotype was detected only a few times. This chain joins TRBV12-3 or TRBV12-4 and TRBJ2-2, with D perhaps matching TRBD2 (6 bases). The CDR3 is 16 amino acids. V lost 3 bases and J lost 3, with 14 bases in between. The CDR3 nucleotides read TGTGCCAGCAGTTTTTACGGCAGGGAGGACACCGGGGAGCTGTTTTTT. Encoded protein: CASSFYGREDTGELFF.

This chain connects TRBV20-1 to TRBJ2-7; 9 nucleotides match TRBD2. The germline CDR1 and CDR2 sequences are DFQATT and SNEGSKA (reference sequence). The J segment lost 2 bases and the V segment lost 5 bases, leaving 10 bases of the junction unmatched. The CDR3 length is 15 residues. The CDR3 spells CSARSISGSAYEQYF. The CDR3 region has the DNA TGCAGTGCTCGTTCTATTAGCGGGAGCGCCTACGAGCAGTACTTC.

This clonotype was detected ten times or more. The chain is built from TRBV9 and TRBJ2-5; 12 positions agree with TRBD2. CDR1 and CDR2 (germline): SGDLS, YYNGEE. The CDR3 is 16 amino acids. The junction had 9 bases not matched to a gene; V was cut back by 3 bases and J by 6 bases. This chain's CDR3 is CASSAGLAGNAKTQYF. The CDR3 bases are TGTGCCAGCAGCGCAGGACTAGCGGGAAATGCGAAGACCCAGTACTTC.

Concerning this clonotype: The final CDR3 position lacks the conserved phenylalanine or tryptophan, pointing to a likely read error. The CDR3 reads CASSLLINYEQYC. CDR3 DNA sequence: TGTGCTAGCAGCTTGTTGATAAATTACGAGCAGTACTGC. V usage is TRBV11-2 and J usage is TRBJ2-7; no reliable D call. CDR1 SGHAT and CDR2 FQNNGV come from the germline V gene. The CDR3 spans 13 residues.

The sample holds one count of this clonotype. The J gene is TRBJ2-5, the V gene TRBV7-3; TRBD1 might be the D (6 bases). V lost 5 bases to trimming and J lost 4 bases, with 17 bases between them. This CDR3 has 15 residues. Looked up from germline, CDR1 is SGHTA and CDR2 is FQGTGA. The CDR3 protein is CASSPGDGAGETQYF. CDR3 sequence (DNA): TGTGCCAGCAGCCCAGGGGATGGGGCGGGAGAGACCCAGTACTTC.

This chain uses TRBV7-8 with TRBJ1-6, with D maybe TRBD1 (5 bases). The CDR3 has 14 amino acids. V was shortened by 1 base and J by 9 bases, with 10 bases between the two germline ends. Looked up from germline, CDR1 is SGHVS and CDR2 is FQNEAQ. Here the CDR3 DNA reads TGTGCCAGCAGCTTAGGGGGCAGTCGTTCACCCCTCCACTTT. This gives the protein CASSLGGSRSPLHF.

The chain has TRBV29-1 and TRBJ2-3; D is perhaps TRBD2 (6 bases). Trimming shortened V by 3 bases and J by 4 bases, and 11 bases separated the two germline ends. From germline, CDR1 is SQVTM and CDR2 ANQGSEA. The CDR3 has 13 residues. CDR3: CSVDMGRSDTQYF. DNA of the CDR3: TGCAGCGTTGATATGGGGAGGTCAGATACGCAGTATTTT.

This clonotype appeared many times. V and J are TRBV2 and TRBJ1-2, with D hard to call. The CDR3 runs to 12 residues. Per germline, CDR1 SNHLY and CDR2 FYNNEI. V shed 4 bases and J shed 4 bases, with 7 bases lying between them. The CDR3 region has the DNA TGTGCCAGCAGTGGGGGTCTCTATGGCTACACCTTC. This gives the protein CASSGGLYGYTF.

This clonotype was observed many times. This rearrangement joins TRBV20-1 to TRBJ1-1, with D possibly TRBD1 on 5 matching bases. The CDR3 is made up of 14 amino acids. Germline V gene data show CDR1 as DFQATT and CDR2 as SNEGSKA (reference sequence). The V and J ends lost 3 bases and 12 bases respectively, with 23 bases between them. DNA for the CDR3: TGCAGTGCTAGCTCTGGGACTGGTTCTCCCGGAACTTTCTTT. This codes for CSASSGTGSPGTFF.

This clonotype was detected ten times or more. The V call is TRBV5-1, the J call TRBJ1-6; TRBD1 is a possible D gene (5 bases). The V end lost 2 bases, the J end lost 10 bases, and 13 bases lay between the germline ends. Germline-derived CDR1 and CDR2 are SGHRS and YFSETQ. The CDR3 sequence is 14 residues long. CDR3 amino acids: CASSFEGSESPLHF. DNA for the CDR3: TGCGCCAGCAGCTTTGAGGGGTCTGAATCACCCCTCCACTTT.

The V gene is TRBV13, the J gene TRBJ2-7; D might be TRBD2 (5 bases). The CDR3 is 15 residues long. Germline V gives CDR1 PRHDT, CDR2 FYEKMQ (reference sequence). Trimming cost V 5 bases and J 3 bases, with 17 bases left between them. The CDR3 DNA reads TGTGCCAGCAGCGCCGCCAAGGTCAGCGGCTACGAGCAGTACTTC. Protein product: CASSAAKVSGYEQYF.

This chain uses TRBV20-1 with TRBJ2-5; 7 nucleotides agree with TRBD2. The CDR3 extends over 12 amino acids. The V segment lost 3 bases and the J segment 5 bases; nucleotides outside the gene matches: 3. Germline V gene lookup returns CDR1 DFQATT and CDR2 SNEGSKA (reference sequence). The DNA for the CDR3 is TGCAGTGCTAGCGGGGGGAGCGAGACCCAGTACTTC. It yields the protein CSASGGSETQYF.

This clonotype was counted ten times or more. The CDR3 DNA reads TGTGCCAGCAGCCACAGTCCCACAGCGAACACTGAAGCTTTCTTT. Translated: CASSHSPTANTEAFF. V usage is TRBV7-9 and J usage is TRBJ1-1; D gene uncertain. CDR1 is SEHNR, CDR2 FQNEAQ, per germline (reference sequence). The CDR3 extends over 15 amino acids. V lost 5 bases and J 1 base, leaving 14 bases between the germline ends. Filled out from reference TRBV7-9 and TRBJ1-1, the complete variable domain reads DTGVSQNPRHKITKRGQNVTFRCDPISEHNRLYWYRQTLGQGPEFLTYFQNEAQLEKSRLLSDRFSAERPKGSFSTLEIQRTEQGDSAMYLCASSHSPTANTEAFFGQGTRLTVV.

This clonotype showed up just a few times. The V gene is TRBV6-2 or TRBV6-3, the J gene TRBJ1-6, with D perhaps TRBD1 (6 bases). The ends were cut back, 6 bases at V and 6 bases at J, with 12 bases in the middle. This CDR3 has 14 residues. Germline-derived CDR1 and CDR2 are MNHEY and SVGEGT. The CDR3 reads CASRSGTPNSPLHF. In DNA form, the CDR3 reads TGTGCCAGCAGATCCGGGACACCTAATTCACCCCTCCACTTT.

This clonotype was counted many times. CDR3 residues: CASSQDEGGNEQYF. CDR3 coding DNA: TGTGCCAGCAGCCAAGATGAGGGCGGGAACGAGCAGTACTTC. This rearrangement joins TRBV4-2 to TRBJ2-7, with D possibly matching TRBD2 (6 bases). Per the germline V gene, CDR1 is LGHNA and CDR2 is YNFKEQ. V was shortened by 0 bases and J by 5 bases, with 11 bases between the two germline ends. There are 14 residues in the CDR3.

This chain joins TRBV19 and TRBJ1-5, with 7 bases that match TRBD1. This CDR3 contains 16 residues. Germline CDR1 is LNHDA and CDR2 is SQIVND (reference sequence). V gave up 1 base and J gave up 6 bases; unmatched junction bases: 9. CDR3 nucleotides: TGTGCCAGTAGTATAGTTTGGGACAGAGGGAGTCAGCCCCAGCATTTT. Translated, it gives CASSIVWDRGSQPQHF.

This clonotype has a handful of counts. The chain couples TRBV2 to TRBJ2-2; 10 bases are shared with TRBD1. Trimming removed 7 bases from V and 4 bases from J; junction bases left unmatched: 9. The CDR3 covers 16 residues. Germline V gene data show CDR1 as SNHLY and CDR2 as FYNNEI. The CDR3 DNA is TGTGCCAGCACTACCGGACAGGGGGTATCCACCGGGGAGCTGTTTTTT. As protein: CASTTGQGVSTGELFF. Filled out from reference TRBV2 and TRBJ2-2, the complete variable domain reads EPEVTQTPSHQVTQMGQEVILRCVPISNHLYFYWYRQILGQKVEFLVSFYNNEISEKSEIFDDQFSVERPDGSNFTLKIRSTKLEDSAMYFCASTTGQGVSTGELFFGEGSRLTVL.

This chain joins TRBV9 and TRBJ2-3; D not resolved. V was shortened by 5 bases and J by 1 base, with 14 bases between the two germline ends. The CDR3 has 15 amino acids. Germline V gene data show CDR1 as SGDLS and CDR2 as YYNGEE. In DNA form, the CDR3 reads TGTGCCAGCAGTGAAATCTGGCAGGGCACAGATACGCAGTATTTT. It encodes CASSEIWQGTDTQYF.

Comment on this clonotype: A much larger clone differs from this one at a single base, so this may be a read error. V and J are TRBV24-1 and TRBJ2-7; the match to TRBD1 covers 8 bases. This CDR3 has 19 residues. Germline V gene lookup returns CDR1 KGHDR and CDR2 SFDVKD. Trimming removed 4 bases from V and 0 bases from J; junction bases left unmatched: 16. CDR3 sequence reads: CATSDHPFRDRSLSYEQYF. The DNA for the CDR3 is TGTGCCACCAGTGACCACCCCTTCCGGGACAGGAGCCTCTCCTACGAGCAGTACTTC.